The 30 T cell receptor beta chains given below trace back to one sample, sequenced in a study of T cell repertoires in cytomegalovirus infection (dated by TCRdb to about 2019). The listed sequencing device is Illumina HiSeq 1500. TCRdb itself trimmed the public reads at Q25 with fastp, ran MiXCR and retained productive beta chains. CDR3 protein duplicates are merged, each entry listing the most common genes and DNA. This sample holds 350,000 to 500,000 distinct CDR3 sequences; roughly a third were observed only once. The ten biggest clones cover 12% to 15% of the sample. Specimen: PBMCs. The receptors originated from a human donor in good health (CMV status not recorded). Some clones in this sample may be carry-over from other donors' samples.

The sample holds a few counts of this clonotype. The DNA for the CDR3 is TGTGCCAGCAGCTTGCTGACTAGCGACTCCAAAAACATTCAGTACTTC. Translation: CASSLLTSDSKNIQYF. This chain uses TRBV5-5 with TRBJ2-4, with TRBD2 matching 8 bases. Germline CDR1 is SGHKS and CDR2 is YYEKEE (reference sequence). V was pared by 1 base and J by 2 bases, with 5 bases of the junction left unmatched. There are 16 residues in the CDR3. Based on the CDR3 plus reference TRBV5-5 and TRBJ2-4, the full variable domain is DAGVTQSPTHLIKTRGQQVTLRCSPISGHKSVSWYQQVLGQGPQFIFQYYEKEERGRGNFPDRFSARQFPNYSSELNVNALLLGDSALYLCASSLLTSDSKNIQYFGAGTRLSVL.

V gene TRBV19 combines with J gene TRBJ1-2; D is ambiguous. The germline V gene has CDR1 LNHDA and CDR2 SQIVND (reference sequence). Trimming stripped 2 bases from V and 1 base from J, with 8 bases between. The CDR3 loop spans 14 amino acids. The CDR3 DNA sequence: TGTGCCAGTAGTATATTGGGCAGTAACTATGGCTACACCTTC. Residues: CASSILGSNYGYTF.

The chain combines TRBV5-1 with TRBJ2-7, with D perhaps matching TRBD1 (7 bases). This CDR3 has 16 amino acids. Germline-derived CDR1 and CDR2 are SGHRS and YFSETQ. The V gene lost 0 bases and the J gene lost 4 bases, with 17 bases spanning the gap. The CDR3 reads CASSLGAGGKFYEQYF. As DNA, the CDR3 is TGCGCCAGCAGCTTGGGGGCAGGGGGGAAGTTTTACGAGCAGTACTTC.

This clonotype was counted only a few times. The chain joins TRBV27 to TRBJ1-2; the D is unclear. This CDR3 is built from 14 residues. V was cut by 6 bases and J by 1 base, with 12 bases left in between. From germline, CDR1 is MNHEY and CDR2 SMNVEV (reference sequence). Written as DNA, the CDR3 is TGTGCCAGCAGCTCCCGGATCGATAACTATGGCTACACCTTC. Translating gives CASSSRIDNYGYTF.

In this sample, this clonotype turned up many times. The V gene is TRBV7-7, the J gene TRBJ2-3; 10 nucleotides agree with TRBD1. Per germline, CDR1 SSHAT and CDR2 FNYEAQ (reference sequence). V was clipped by 5 bases and J by 6 bases; unmatched bases: 11. This CDR3 has 16 amino acids. Here the CDR3 DNA reads TGTGCCAGCAGCCCCCAAGGACAGGGGGGATTGGATACGCAGTATTTT. It yields the protein CASSPQGQGGLDTQYF.

The rearrangement links TRBV12-3 or TRBV12-4 to TRBJ1-6, with a weak D call TRBD1 (5 bases). The CDR3 loop spans 15 amino acids. Trimming shortened V by 6 bases and J by 6 bases, and 15 bases separated the two germline ends. The CDR3 loop reads CASRANTGINSPLHF. In DNA form, the CDR3 reads TGTGCCAGCAGAGCTAACACAGGAATTAATTCACCCCTCCACTTT.

This clonotype was seen only a few times. V is TRBV15 and J is TRBJ1-4; 10 nucleotides match TRBD1. V lost 1 base and J lost 7; bases outside the gene matches: 3. CDR3 length: 15 residues. The V gene's germline CDR1 is LNHNV and CDR2 YYDKDF (reference sequence). The CDR3 here is CATSRGQGASEKLFF. The CDR3 DNA reads TGTGCCACCAGCAGAGGACAGGGGGCTTCTGAAAAACTGTTTTTT.

The chain employs TRBV19 and TRBJ1-1, with D unresolved. The CDR3 consists of 13 residues. The germline V and J ends were trimmed by 1 base and 0 bases, with 3 bases remaining between them. CDR1 LNHDA and CDR2 SQIVND come from the germline V gene (reference sequence). CDR3 amino acids: CASSIGVNTEAFF. Written as DNA, the CDR3 is TGTGCCAGTAGTATAGGGGTGAACACTGAAGCTTTCTTT.

This chain connects TRBV4-2 to TRBJ2-2; D may be TRBD2 (5 bases). The CDR3 extends over 15 amino acids. Trimming left V 2 bases short and J 6 bases short, with 13 bases between. CDR1 and CDR2 (germline): LGHNA, YNFKEQ. The CDR3 nucleotides are TGTGCCAGCAGCCAACCAAGGGCGGGCTCCGGGGAGCTGTTTTTT. The encoded protein is CASSQPRAGSGELFF.

J is TRBJ1-1 and V is TRBV6-6; 7 bases align to TRBD1. The CDR3 contains 16 residues. Germline V CDR1 and CDR2: MNHNY, SVGAGI (reference sequence). The V gene end was trimmed by 6 bases and the J gene end by 1 base; junction bases not matched to a gene: 11. DNA of the CDR3: TGTGCCAGCAGCCTTCCTGAAGGGACAGAGAACACTGAAGCTTTCTTT. This codes for CASSLPEGTENTEAFF.

The chain combines TRBV11-1 with TRBJ2-7, with 8 bases matching TRBD1. The CDR3 runs to 14 residues. The ends lost 5 bases at V and 10 bases at J; junction bases unmatched: 13. From germline, CDR1 is SGHAT and CDR2 FQDESV (reference sequence). The chain's CDR3 is CASSPSGTGDLQYF. DNA of the CDR3: TGTGCCAGCAGCCCCTCCGGGACAGGTGACCTCCAGTACTTC.

Remarks on this clonotype: Given a much more abundant clone one base away, this may be a read error. This rearrangement joins TRBV7-2 to TRBJ1-2; possibly TRBD1 for D (5 bases). Germline CDR1 and CDR2: SGHTA and FQGNSA. V was pared by 6 bases and J by 6 bases, with 14 bases between. The CDR3 consists of 13 residues. CDR3 nucleotides: TGTGCCAGCAGACCGGGGGTAGGCCATGGCTACACCTTC. Its protein product is CASRPGVGHGYTF.

There are a few counts of this clonotype. The chain employs TRBV11-2 and TRBJ2-3; 11 nucleotides line up with TRBD2. This CDR3 region has 18 residues. The germline V gene has CDR1 SGHAT and CDR2 FQNNGV. Trimming took 1 base from V and 2 from J; bases not matched to a gene: 8. CDR3 in DNA: TGTGCCAGCAGCTTAGTAGCACTAGCGGGGGCACCCACAGATACGCAGTATTTT. Protein product: CASSLVALAGAPTDTQYF. The full variable domain, with the rest looked up from reference TRBV11-2 and TRBJ2-3, is EAGVAQSPRYKIIEKRQSVAFWCNPISGHATLYWYQQILGQGPKLLIQFQNNGVVDDSQLPKDRFSAERLKGVDSTLKIQPAKLEDSAVYLCASSLVALAGAPTDTQYFGPGTRLTVL.

The V call is TRBV5-1, the J call TRBJ2-1, with 11 bases identical to TRBD2. Unmatched junction bases numbered 9, after V lost 0 bases and J lost 4 bases. CDR1 is SGHRS and CDR2 is YFSETQ in the germline V gene. The CDR3 totals 18 residues. CDR3 amino acids: CASSLAASGGSPYNEQFF. The DNA of the CDR3 is TGCGCCAGCAGCTTGGCGGCTAGCGGGGGGTCTCCATACAATGAGCAGTTCTTC.

The chain is built from TRBV20-1 and TRBJ2-7; 7 nucleotides agree with TRBD2. The CDR3 is 14 amino acids. In germline, CDR1 is DFQATT, CDR2 SNEGSKA (reference sequence). J was trimmed by 12 bases and V by 8 bases; bases with no gene match: 22. The DNA of the CDR3 is TGCAGTTTCTCTGTTGCCAGCGGGGAGAAGAGGGGGTACTTC. Translated, it gives CSFSVASGEKRGYF.

The V and J genes are TRBV29-1 and TRBJ1-1; no reliable D call. Trimming stripped 5 bases from V and 5 bases from J, with 6 bases between. Germline-derived CDR1 and CDR2 are SQVTM and ANQGSEA. This CDR3 comprises 10 residues. The CDR3 here is CSVRETEAFF. CDR3 nucleotide sequence: TGCAGCGTTAGGGAGACTGAAGCTTTCTTT.

This clonotype was seen a handful of times. The J gene is TRBJ1-5, the V gene TRBV12-3 or TRBV12-4; maybe TRBD1 (6 bases). This CDR3 contains 14 residues. V was trimmed by 7 bases and J by 4 bases, leaving 14 bases between them. CDR3 DNA sequence: TGTGCCAGCACCCTGGGACAAACAAATCAGCCCCAGCATTTT. Protein sequence: CASTLGQTNQPQHF.

In its sample, this clonotype was seen many times. The gene calls are TRBV7-2 and TRBJ2-3; 10 bases map to TRBD1. In germline, CDR1 is SGHTA, CDR2 FQGNSA. The V segment lost 5 bases and the J segment 3 bases; nucleotides outside the gene matches: 5. This CDR3 region has 15 residues. CDR3 coding DNA: TGTGCCAGCAGCCGACAGGGGGCTGGTACAGATACGCAGTATTTT. This gives the protein CASSRQGAGTDTQYF.

This sequence joins TRBV7-9 and TRBJ2-1, with 10 bases identical to TRBD2. The CDR3 is 18 residues long. Germline V gene sequence: CDR1 SEHNR, CDR2 FQNEAQ (reference sequence). Unmatched junction bases numbered 10, after V lost 0 bases and J lost 5 bases. In DNA form, the CDR3 reads TGTGCCAGCAGCTTAGCGCGACCCCTAGCGGGGGTCGACAATGAGCAGTTCTTC. Translated: CASSLARPLAGVDNEQFF.

The genes are TRBV24-1 and TRBJ2-5; no clear D. Trimming shortened V by 4 bases and J by 0 bases, and 11 bases separated the two germline ends. CDR1 and CDR2 from the germline V gene are KGHDR and SFDVKD. The CDR3 is made up of 15 amino acids. The CDR3 DNA follows: TGTGCCACCAGTGACCCCCGGCCGTACCAAGAGACCCAGTACTTC. It translates to CATSDPRPYQETQYF.

The sample holds many counts of this clonotype. This chain joins TRBV7-2 and TRBJ1-5; D might be TRBD1 (6 bases). This CDR3 region has 15 residues. Trimming removed 4 bases at V and 2 bases at J, with 12 bases between. CDR1 and CDR2 from the germline V gene are SGHTA and FQGNSA. CDR3 sequence: CASSSGQTGNQPQHF. The CDR3 DNA is TGTGCCAGCAGCTCCGGACAGACGGGCAATCAGCCCCAGCATTTT.

This clonotype came up a few times. The rearrangement joins TRBV6-5 to TRBJ1-6; D not certain. Germline V gene lookup returns CDR1 MNHEY and CDR2 SVGAGI. There are 16 residues in the CDR3. V shed 6 bases and J shed 0 bases, with 12 bases lying between them. The CDR3 protein is CASSRDPSSYNSPLHF. CDR3 nucleotides: TGTGCCAGCAGCCGCGACCCGAGCTCCTATAATTCACCCCTCCACTTT.

The chain is built from TRBV4-3 and TRBJ1-4; D is possibly TRBD1 (5 bases). Germline-derived CDR1 and CDR2 are LGHNA and YSLEER. Trimming took off 0 bases at V and 9 bases at J, with 14 bases between the two ends. The CDR3 is 15 residues long. Here the CDR3 reads CASSQDRDGWKKLFF. In DNA, the CDR3 is TGCGCCAGCAGCCAAGACCGGGACGGTTGGAAAAAACTGTTTTTT.

This rearrangement joins TRBV6-2 or TRBV6-3 to TRBJ1-3; D not certain. Looked up from germline, CDR1 is MNHEY and CDR2 is SVGEGT. This CDR3 is built from 14 residues. Trimming stripped 7 bases from V and 0 bases from J, with 10 bases between. The CDR3 sequence: CASNRAYSGNTIYF. The CDR3 region has the DNA TGTGCCAGCAACAGAGCCTACTCTGGAAACACCATATATTTT.

The V and J genes are TRBV20-1 and TRBJ1-1; no firm D call. Trimming left V 0 bases short and J 1 base short, with 9 bases between. This CDR3 is 14 amino acids long. Germline V gene data show CDR1 as DFQATT and CDR2 as SNEGSKA (reference sequence). The CDR3 sequence is CSARDPRKNTEAFF. The CDR3, as DNA: TGCAGTGCTAGAGATCCCCGGAAGAACACTGAAGCTTTCTTT.

The chain employs TRBV6-8 and TRBJ2-1, with TRBD2 matching 12 bases. V gave up 6 bases and J gave up 8 bases; unmatched junction bases: 8. Germline CDR1 and CDR2: MNHGY and SAAAGT. The CDR3 is made up of 15 amino acids. The CDR3 spells CASSPGLAGMYEQFF. Written as DNA, the CDR3 is TGTGCCAGCAGCCCCGGACTAGCGGGGATGTATGAGCAGTTCTTC.

Note on this clonotype: The junction and the germline gene differ at one end; a read error may be behind it. The J gene is TRBJ1-1, the V gene TRBV7-8, with 9 positions matching TRBD1. Germline V lookup: CDR1 SGHVS, CDR2 FQNEAQ. The CDR3 spans 13 residues. CDR3 amino acids: CASSLDRGHEAVF. The CDR3 nucleotides are TGTGCCAGCAGCTTGGACAGGGGACATGAAGCTGTCTTT.

The gene calls are TRBV5-6 and TRBJ2-1; D ambiguous. Germline V gene data show CDR1 as SGHDT and CDR2 as YYEEEE. The CDR3 spans 15 residues. V shed 1 base and J shed 4 bases, with 12 bases lying between them. The CDR3 sequence is CASSLLTDRYNEQFF. CDR3 nucleotide sequence: TGTGCCAGCAGCTTGTTGACGGACCGGTACAATGAGCAGTTCTTC. Full variable domain (outside the CDR3, taken from reference TRBV5-6 and TRBJ2-1): DAGVTQSPTHLIKTRGQQVTLRCSPKSGHDTVSWYQQALGQGPQFIFQYYEEEERQRGNFPDRFSGHQFPNYSSELNVNALLLGDSALYLCASSLLTDRYNEQFFGPGTRLTVL.

The chain recombines TRBV7-2 with TRBJ1-3; a possible D gene is TRBD1 (6 bases). The CDR3 has 15 amino acids. Germline CDR1 reads SGHTA; CDR2 reads FQGNSA. The CDR3 DNA is TGTTACAGCAGCTTAGGACCAGGGGATTCAAACACCATATATTTT. Its translation is CYSSLGPGDSNTIYF.

For this clonotype: This CDR3 fails to terminate in the conserved phenylalanine or tryptophan, so it likely reflects a read error. The DNA is left out, because the CDR3 cannot be placed on it with certainty; the CDR3 is given as TCRdb lists it. The V and J genes are TRBV14 and TRBJ1-1; the table assigns TRBD1, which was not confirmed against the DNA. The CDR3 sequence runs 10 residues, both termini included. CDR1 is SGHDN and CDR2 is FVKESK in the germline V gene. This chain's CDR3 is CASSLSGVFL.